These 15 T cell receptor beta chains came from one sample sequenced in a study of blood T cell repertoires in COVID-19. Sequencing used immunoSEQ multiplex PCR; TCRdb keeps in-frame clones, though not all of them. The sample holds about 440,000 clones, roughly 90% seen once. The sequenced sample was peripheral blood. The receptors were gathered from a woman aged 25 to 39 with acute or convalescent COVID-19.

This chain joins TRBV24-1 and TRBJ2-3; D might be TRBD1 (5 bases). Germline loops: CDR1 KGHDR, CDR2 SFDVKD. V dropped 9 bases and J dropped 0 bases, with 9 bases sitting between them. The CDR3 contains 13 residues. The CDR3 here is CATGSGSTDTQYF. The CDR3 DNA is TGTGCCACCGGGTCAGGGAGCACAGATACGCAGTATTTT.

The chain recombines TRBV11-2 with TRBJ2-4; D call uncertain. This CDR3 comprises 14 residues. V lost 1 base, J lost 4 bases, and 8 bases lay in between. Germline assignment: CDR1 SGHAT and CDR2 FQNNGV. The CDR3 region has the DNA TGTGCCAGCAGCTTAGCCAGTGCAAAAAACATTCAGTACTTC. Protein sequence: CASSLASAKNIQYF.

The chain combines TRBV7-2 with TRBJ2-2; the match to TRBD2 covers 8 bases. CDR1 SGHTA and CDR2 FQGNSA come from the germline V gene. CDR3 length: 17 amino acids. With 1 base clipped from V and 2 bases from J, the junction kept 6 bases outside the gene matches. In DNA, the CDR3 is TGTGCCAGCAGCTTAGAGGTAGCGGGGTTTAACACCGGGGAGCTGTTTTTT. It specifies CASSLEVAGFNTGELFF.

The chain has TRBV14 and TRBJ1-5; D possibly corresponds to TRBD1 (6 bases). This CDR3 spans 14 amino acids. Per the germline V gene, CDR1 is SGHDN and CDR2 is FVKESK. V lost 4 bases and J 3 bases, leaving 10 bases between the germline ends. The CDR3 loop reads CASSLQGANQPQHF. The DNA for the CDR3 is TGTGCCAGCAGCCTACAGGGAGCCAATCAGCCCCAGCATTTT.

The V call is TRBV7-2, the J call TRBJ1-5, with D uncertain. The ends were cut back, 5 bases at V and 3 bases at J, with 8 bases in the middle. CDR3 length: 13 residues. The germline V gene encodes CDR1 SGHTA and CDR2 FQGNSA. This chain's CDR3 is CASSVSFNQPQHF. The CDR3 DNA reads TGTGCCAGCAGCGTGTCGTTCAATCAGCCCCAGCATTTT. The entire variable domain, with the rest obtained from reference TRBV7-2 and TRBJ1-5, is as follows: GAGVSQSPSNKVTEKGKDVELRCDPISGHTALYWYRQSLGQGLEFLIYFQGNSAPDKSGLPSDRFSAERTGGSVSTLTIQRTQQEDSAVYLCASSVSFNQPQHFGDGTRLSIL.

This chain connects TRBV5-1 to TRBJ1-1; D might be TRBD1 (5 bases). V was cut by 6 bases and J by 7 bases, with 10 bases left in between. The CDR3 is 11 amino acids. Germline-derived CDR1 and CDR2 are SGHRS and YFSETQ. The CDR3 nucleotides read TGCGCCAGCAATTTGGGGGGTGAAGCTTTCTTT. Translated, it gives CASNLGGEAFF.

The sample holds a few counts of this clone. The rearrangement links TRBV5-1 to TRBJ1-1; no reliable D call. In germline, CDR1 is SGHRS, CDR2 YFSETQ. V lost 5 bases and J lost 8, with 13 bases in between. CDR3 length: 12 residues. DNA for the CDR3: TGCGCCAGCAGAGACTGGGGAGGCGAAGCTTTCTTT. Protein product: CASRDWGGEAFF.

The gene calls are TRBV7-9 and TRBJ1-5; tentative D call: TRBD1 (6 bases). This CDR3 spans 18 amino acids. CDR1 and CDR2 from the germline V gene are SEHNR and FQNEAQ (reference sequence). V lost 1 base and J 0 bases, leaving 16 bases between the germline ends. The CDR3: CASSLVGQNPYSNQPQHF. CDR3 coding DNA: TGTGCCAGCAGCTTAGTTGGACAGAATCCTTATAGCAATCAGCCCCAGCATTTT.

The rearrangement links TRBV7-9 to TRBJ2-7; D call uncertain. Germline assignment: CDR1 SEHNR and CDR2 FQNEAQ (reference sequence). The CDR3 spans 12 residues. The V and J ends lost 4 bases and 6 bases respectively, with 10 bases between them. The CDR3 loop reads CASSSLPGEQYF. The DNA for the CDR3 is TGTGCCAGCAGCTCTCTCCCGGGCGAGCAGTACTTC.

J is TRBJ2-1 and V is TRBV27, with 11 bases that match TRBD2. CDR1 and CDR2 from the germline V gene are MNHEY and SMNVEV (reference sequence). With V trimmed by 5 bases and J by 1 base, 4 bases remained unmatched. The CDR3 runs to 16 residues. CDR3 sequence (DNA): TGTGCCAGCAGTCAACTAGCGGGGGTATCCTACAATGAGCAGTTCTTC. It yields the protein CASSQLAGVSYNEQFF.

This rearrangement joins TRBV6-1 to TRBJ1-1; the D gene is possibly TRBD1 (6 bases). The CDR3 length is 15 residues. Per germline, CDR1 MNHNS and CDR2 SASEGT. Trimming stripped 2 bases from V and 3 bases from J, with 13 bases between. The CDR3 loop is CASSEYTHRDTEAFF. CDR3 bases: TGTGCCAGCAGTGAATATACTCACAGGGACACTGAAGCTTTCTTT.

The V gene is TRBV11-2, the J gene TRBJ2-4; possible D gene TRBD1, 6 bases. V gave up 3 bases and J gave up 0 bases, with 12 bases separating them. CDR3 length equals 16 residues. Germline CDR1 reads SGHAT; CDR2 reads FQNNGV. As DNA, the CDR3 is TGTGCCAGCAGCTTCTCCGAAGGGGGAGCCAAAAACATTCAGTACTTC. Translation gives CASSFSEGGAKNIQYF.

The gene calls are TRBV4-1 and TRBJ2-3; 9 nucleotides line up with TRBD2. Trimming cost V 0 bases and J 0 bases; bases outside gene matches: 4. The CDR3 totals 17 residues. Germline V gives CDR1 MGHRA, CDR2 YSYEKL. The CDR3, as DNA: TGCGCCAGCAGCCAAGAAATGACTAGCGGTAGCACAGATACGCAGTATTTT. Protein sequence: CASSQEMTSGSTDTQYF.

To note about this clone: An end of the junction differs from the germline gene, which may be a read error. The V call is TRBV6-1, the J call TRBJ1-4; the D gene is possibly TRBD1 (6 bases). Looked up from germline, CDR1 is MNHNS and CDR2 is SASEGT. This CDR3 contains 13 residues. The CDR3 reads CASSEVLGGEAGF. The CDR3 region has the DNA TGTGCCAGCAGTGAAGTTTTAGGGGGAGAGGCCGGTTTT.

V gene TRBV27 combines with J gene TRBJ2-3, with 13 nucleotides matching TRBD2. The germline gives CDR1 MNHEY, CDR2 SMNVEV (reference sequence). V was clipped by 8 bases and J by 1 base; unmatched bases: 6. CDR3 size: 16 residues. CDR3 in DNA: TGTGCCAGCCGACTAGCGGGGGGCCGTGGCACAGATACGCAGTATTTT. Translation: CASRLAGGRGTDTQYF.